These 26 T cell receptor beta chains were all obtained from the same sample, sequenced in a study of identical twins (dated by TCRdb to 2015 to 2016). The library relied on 5' RACE. Reads for this sample came from an Illumina HiSeq 2000. Using fastp trimming at Q25 and MiXCR clonotype assembly, TCRdb reanalyzed the public sequencing data and kept in-frame beta chains. CDR3 protein sequences are deduplicated, and each keeps its most common genes and DNA. The sample has about 250,000 distinct CDR3 sequences on record, approximately 8.3% of them singletons. Less than 4% of the sample is held by the ten biggest clonotypes. A further study also used this sample, focusing on yellow fever vaccine responses in identical twins.

The sequenced sample consisted of CD8+ T cells sorted from blood. Source of these receptors: a woman younger than 30 in good health.

V is TRBV6-1 and J is TRBJ2-7, with 8 bases that match TRBD1. Looked up from germline, CDR1 is MNHNS and CDR2 is SASEGT. The CDR3 loop spans 15 amino acids. Germline trimming cut 6 bases from V and 3 bases from J; bases unmatched to any gene: 10. CDR3 in DNA: TGTGCCAGCAGCCTCGCCGGACAGGGCTTCTACGAGCAGTACTTC. Its translation is CASSLAGQGFYEQYF.

This clonotype was seen a few times. J is TRBJ1-1 and V is TRBV20-1, with TRBD1 as a possible D gene (6 bases). Trimming removed 6 bases at V and 3 bases at J, with 26 bases between. Germline CDR1 and CDR2: DFQATT and SNEGSKA (reference sequence). This CDR3 is 17 amino acids long. CDR3 protein: CSADSADRRTVYTEAFF. In DNA, the CDR3 is TGCAGTGCCGATTCGGCTGACAGGCGAACCGTATACACTGAAGCTTTCTTT.

This clonotype came up many times. The chain employs TRBV12-3 or TRBV12-4 and TRBJ2-7; 8 bases align to TRBD1. With V trimmed by 7 bases and J by 4 bases, 9 bases remained unmatched. CDR3 length: 14 amino acids. CDR3 sequence: CASNMGGQVYEQYF. The CDR3 DNA reads as TGTGCCAGCAATATGGGGGGACAGGTATACGAGCAGTACTTC.

The V and J genes are TRBV7-6 and TRBJ1-1, with D possibly being TRBD1 (6 bases). This CDR3 comprises 14 residues. Trimming cost V 3 bases and J 4 bases, with 12 bases left between them. The germline V gene encodes CDR1 SGHVS and CDR2 FNYEAQ. CDR3 in DNA: TGTGCCAGCAGCTTGCGGTCAGGGGCCACTGAAGCTTTCTTT. Translation gives CASSLRSGATEAFF. The full variable domain, its missing parts supplied by reference TRBV7-6 and TRBJ1-1, is GAGVSQSPRYKVTKRGQDVALRCDPISGHVSLYWYRQALGQGPEFLTYFNYEAQQDKSGLPNDRFSAERPEGSISTLTIQRTEQRDSAMYRCASSLRSGATEAFFGQGTRLTVV.

This clonotype was observed at least ten times. The chain has TRBV20-1 and TRBJ2-7, with a possible D match to TRBD2 (6 bases). Germline CDR1 DFQATT, CDR2 SNEGSKA (reference sequence). V lost 2 bases and J 4 bases, leaving 15 bases between the germline ends. CDR3 length equals 14 residues. The CDR3 nucleotides are TGCAGTGCTAGACTTCGGGAGTTGGGTTACGAGCAGTACTTC. Its protein is CSARLRELGYEQYF.

This clonotype was seen more than once but under ten times. V and J are TRBV7-8 and TRBJ2-7; 8 positions agree with TRBD1. Germline lookup yields CDR1 SGHVS and CDR2 FQNEAQ. The CDR3 covers 15 residues. With V trimmed by 5 bases and J by 3 bases, 9 bases remained unmatched. CDR3 bases: TGTGCCAGCAGCCAGGGGGCAGGGGGTAACTACGAGCAGTACTTC. It codes for CASSQGAGGNYEQYF.

This clonotype has more than one count but fewer than ten. The rearrangement joins TRBV28 to TRBJ2-7; 8 nucleotides agree with TRBD1. With 5 bases clipped from V and 0 bases from J, the junction kept 9 bases outside the gene matches. This CDR3 contains 16 residues. CDR1 is MDHEN, CDR2 SYDVKM, per germline. CDR3 coding DNA: TGTGCCAGCAGTCCTCACAGGGGGTTAAACTCCTACGAGCAGTACTTC. Protein sequence: CASSPHRGLNSYEQYF. Filled out from reference TRBV28 and TRBJ2-7, the complete variable domain reads DVKVTQSSRYLVKRTGEKVFLECVQDMDHENMFWYRQDPGLGLRLIYFSYDVKMKEKGDIPEGYSVSREKKERFSLILESASTNQTSMYLCASSPHRGLNSYEQYFGPGTRLTVT.

This clonotype appeared many times. The CDR3 spells CASSSFRDGITGELFF. The CDR3 bases are TGTGCCAGCAGTTCCTTCCGGGACGGAATCACCGGGGAGCTGTTTTTT. The J gene is TRBJ2-2, the V gene TRBV28; the D call may be TRBD1 or TRBD2 (5 bases each). Germline-derived CDR1 and CDR2 are MDHEN and SYDVKM. Trimming stripped 4 bases from V and 4 bases from J, with 16 bases between. The CDR3 contains 16 residues.

This clonotype has at least ten counts. V gene TRBV7-8 combines with J gene TRBJ2-7; perhaps D is TRBD1 or TRBD2 (6 bases each). V lost 5 bases to trimming and J lost 1 base, with 9 bases between them. This CDR3 contains 13 residues. Looked up from germline, CDR1 is SGHVS and CDR2 is FQNEAQ. The CDR3 loop reads CASSPGASYEQYF. The CDR3 DNA reads TGTGCCAGCAGCCCGGGGGCTTCCTACGAGCAGTACTTC.

The V call is TRBV27, the J call TRBJ1-2; TRBD1 might be the D (6 bases). The germline gives CDR1 MNHEY, CDR2 SMNVEV (reference sequence). This CDR3 spans 16 amino acids. The V end was cut by 10 bases, the J end by 0 bases, with 21 bases between. CDR3 coding DNA: TGTGCCACCCGACTAACAGGGAACTCAGCTAACTATGGCTACACCTTC. Protein: CATRLTGNSANYGYTF.

This clonotype appeared a few times. The rearrangement uses TRBV4-3 and TRBJ2-7; TRBD2 matches at 11 bases. The CDR3 is 18 residues long. CDR1 and CDR2 (germline): LGHNA, YSLEER. V lost 0 bases, J lost 3 bases, and 10 bases stayed unmatched. The CDR3 sequence: CASSQDRTSGSDIYEQYF. DNA for the CDR3: TGCGCCAGCAGCCAAGATCGCACTAGCGGGAGTGATATCTACGAGCAGTACTTC.

The chain employs TRBV12-3 or TRBV12-4 and TRBJ2-3; TRBD1 agrees at 9 bases. CDR3 length equals 16 residues. The V and J ends lost 4 bases and 7 bases, in that order; junction bases with no gene match: 12. The CDR3 protein is CASSSPPGQGDNTQYF. CDR3 in DNA: TGTGCCAGCAGTTCACCCCCGGGACAGGGTGACAATACGCAGTATTTT.

The chain has TRBV7-9 and TRBJ2-1, with TRBD1 matching 9 bases. The CDR3 is made up of 14 amino acids. From germline, CDR1 is SEHNR and CDR2 FQNEAQ (reference sequence). J lost 8 bases, V lost 4 bases, and 6 bases had no gene match. CDR3 sequence (DNA): TGTGCCAGCAGCTCCGGGACAGGGTCCGATGAGCAGTTCTTC. It is translated as CASSSGTGSDEQFF.

DNA of the CDR3: TGCGCCAGCAGCCCGGACAGGGTTGGGTCTTTCGGGGTCGAGCAGTACTTC. Residues: CASSPDRVGSFGVEQYF. The rearrangement uses TRBV5-1 and TRBJ2-7; 8 bases are shared with TRBD1. From germline, CDR1 is SGHRS and CDR2 YFSETQ. V trimming: 4 bases; J trimming: 6 bases; junction bases outside the gene matches: 18. This CDR3 contains 17 residues.

This clonotype was counted between two and nine times. The chain has TRBV13 and TRBJ1-1; D may be TRBD1 (5 bases). The CDR3 extends over 15 amino acids. V was pared by 0 bases and J by 11 bases, with 19 bases between. Germline loops: CDR1 PRHDT, CDR2 FYEKMQ (reference sequence). CDR3 bases: TGTGCCAGCAGCTTAGGAGCAGGGTCTAACCACCACGCTTTCTTT. This gives the protein CASSLGAGSNHHAFF.

The table lists this clonotype with many counts. This chain uses TRBV4-3 with TRBJ2-3, with a tentative D call TRBD1 (6 bases). V lost 0 bases to trimming and J lost 6 bases, with 19 bases between them. The CDR3 has 17 residues. From germline, CDR1 is LGHNA and CDR2 YSLEER. This CDR3 is CASSQDMGALMGDTQYF. CDR3 DNA sequence: TGCGCCAGCAGCCAAGATATGGGGGCGCTGATGGGGGATACGCAGTATTTT.

CDR3 DNA sequence: TGTGCCAGCAGCTCCGGACTAGCCTACCGTATCACAGATACGCAGTATTTT. It specifies CASSSGLAYRITDTQYF. J is TRBJ2-3 and V is TRBV7-4; 8 nucleotides agree with TRBD2. The germline gives CDR1 SGHVT, CDR2 SQSDAQ. V lost 4 bases, J lost 2 bases, and 11 bases stayed unmatched. The CDR3 runs to 17 residues.

This clonotype has only a few counts. This chain uses TRBV29-1 with TRBJ2-7; 8 bases align to TRBD2. The germline gives CDR1 SQVTM, CDR2 ANQGSEA. The junction had 7 bases not matched to a gene; V was cut back by 4 bases and J by 2 bases. The CDR3 runs to 14 residues. The CDR3 loop is CSVGLSGRPYEQYF. In nucleotides, the CDR3 is TGCAGCGTTGGGTTAAGCGGGAGACCCTACGAGCAGTACTTC.

This clonotype showed up just a few times. V is TRBV7-2 and J is TRBJ2-3, with 7 bases that match TRBD2. The CDR3 extends over 15 amino acids. V was clipped by 5 bases and J by 4 bases; unmatched bases: 9. CDR1 and CDR2 from the germline V gene are SGHTA and FQGNSA. Here the CDR3 reads CASSPGLVGADTQYF. CDR3 in DNA: TGTGCCAGCAGCCCCGGACTAGTAGGCGCAGATACGCAGTATTTT.

The V and J genes are TRBV10-2 and TRBJ2-4, with D maybe TRBD2 (6 bases). Trimming left V 8 bases short and J 4 bases short, with 12 bases between. Germline V lookup: CDR1 WSHSY, CDR2 SAAADI. This CDR3 is built from 13 residues. CDR3 nucleotides: TGCGCCAGCGGCGGGGACCCAAAAAACATTCAGTACTTC. The encoded protein is CASGGDPKNIQYF.

This clonotype was recorded a few times. The J gene is TRBJ2-7, the V gene TRBV11-2, with 7 bases aligning to TRBD1. Germline-derived CDR1 and CDR2 are SGHAT and FQNNGV. Germline trimming cut 5 bases from V and 2 bases from J; bases unmatched to any gene: 6. This CDR3 is built from 14 residues. In nucleotides, the CDR3 is TGTGCCAGCAGCCCAGGGGACAGTACCTACGAGCAGTACTTC. Residues: CASSPGDSTYEQYF.

The chain employs TRBV20-1 and TRBJ2-7; D is uncertain. This CDR3 is 14 amino acids long. V was cut by 0 bases and J by 3 bases, with 12 bases left in between. Germline loops: CDR1 DFQATT, CDR2 SNEGSKA (reference sequence). Written as DNA, the CDR3 is TGCAGTGCTAGAGATGGCACTATGCACTACGAGCAGTACTTC. Its protein product is CSARDGTMHYEQYF.

The table lists this clonotype with a few counts. This sequence joins TRBV19 and TRBJ2-1; 7 positions agree with TRBD1. The CDR3 is 17 amino acids. With V trimmed by 3 bases and J by 4 bases, 12 bases remained unmatched. Germline V gene data show CDR1 as LNHDA and CDR2 as SQIVND (reference sequence). CDR3 loop: CASSIAPGQPFYNEQFF. In DNA, the CDR3 is TGTGCCAGTAGTATCGCCCCGGGACAGCCTTTTTACAATGAGCAGTTCTTC.

This clonotype was recorded a few times. This chain links TRBV20-1 with TRBJ2-1; tentative D call: TRBD1 (6 bases). The V end was cut by 2 bases, the J end by 6 bases, with 23 bases between. The CDR3 extends over 17 amino acids. The germline CDR1 and CDR2 sequences are DFQATT and SNEGSKA (reference sequence). CDR3 DNA sequence: TGCAGTGCTAGACCAGAAAAGGCGCAGGGGCGTAGCAATGAGCAGTTCTTC. Amino acids: CSARPEKAQGRSNEQFF.

This clonotype was seen only a few times. The V call is TRBV13, the J call TRBJ2-3, with 9 bases matching TRBD2. Germline V CDR1 and CDR2: PRHDT, FYEKMQ (reference sequence). CDR3 length: 15 amino acids. V was pared by 4 bases and J by 1 base, with 3 bases of the junction left unmatched. CDR3 coding DNA: TGTGCCAGCAGCTCCAGGACTAGCGGCACAGATACGCAGTATTTT. It encodes CASSSRTSGTDTQYF.

The V call is TRBV27, the J call TRBJ2-5; D remains ambiguous. The CDR3 spans 15 residues. Looked up from germline, CDR1 is MNHEY and CDR2 is SMNVEV (reference sequence). Trimming pared 5 bases from V and 4 bases from J, leaving 17 bases between. Here the CDR3 reads CASSRNPLPGETQYF. CDR3 nucleotide sequence: TGTGCCAGCAGTCGCAACCCACTCCCCGGAGAGACCCAGTACTTC.